Following are 27 T cell receptor beta chains from one sample sequenced in a study of metastatic and nonmetastatic thyroid tumors. The entire patient cohort was treatment-naive prior to thyroid surgery. TCRdb re-processed the PCR reads through MiXCR. Seen here are around 53,000 clones, approximately 17% observed once, and the top ten hold approximately 3%. Sequenced input: blood. The origin of the receptors is a female donor with papillary thyroid cancer or a benign thyroid nodule (not recorded which). Some clones in this sample may be carry-over from other donors' samples.

In its sample, this clone was seen many times. CDR3 nucleotide sequence: TGCAGCGCTCCATGGACTAGCGGGAGTAGTGAGCAGTTCTTC. Protein sequence: CSAPWTSGSSEQFF. This rearrangement joins TRBV20-1 to TRBJ2-1, with 13 bases that match TRBD2. The CDR3 totals 14 residues. Germline lookup yields CDR1 DFQATT and CDR2 SNEGSKA (reference sequence).

In regard to this clone: One end of the junction fails to match germline, which may point to a read error. The CDR3 loop is CASSEGGRDTGEQFF. The CDR3 DNA reads TGTGCCAGCAGTGAAGGGGGGCGCGACACCGGGGAGCAGTTTTTT. This rearrangement joins TRBV6-1 to TRBJ2-2; D is perhaps TRBD1 (6 bases). The germline V gene encodes CDR1 MNHNS and CDR2 SASEGT. The CDR3 sequence is 15 residues long.

The sample holds many counts of this clone. V usage is TRBV2 and J usage is TRBJ2-2, with D uncertain. CDR1 is SNHLY and CDR2 is FYNNEI in the germline V gene. The CDR3 is made up of 14 amino acids. V lost 8 bases and J 4 bases, leaving 14 bases between the germline ends. The CDR3 here is CASASSRSTGELFF. As DNA, the CDR3 is TGTGCCAGCGCGAGCAGTAGATCCACCGGGGAGCTGTTTTTT.

This clone was counted ten times or more. This chain links TRBV4-1 with TRBJ2-7; TRBD2 matches at 12 bases. CDR3 length: 16 residues. Germline V gives CDR1 MGHRA, CDR2 YSYEKL. V shed 4 bases and J 3 bases; nucleotides not matched to a gene: 7. CDR3 nucleotides: TGCGCCAGCAGCCTAGAGGGGACTAGCGGGTACTACGAGCAGTACTTC. Its protein product is CASSLEGTSGYYEQYF.

This clone was picked up one time. Different DNA sequences within this sample yield the same CDR3. CDR3 in DNA: TGTGCCAGTAGCCTGAGGGGACAGGGGGCGGGCACTGAAGCTTTCTTT. Protein product: CASSLRGQGAGTEAFF. This chain joins TRBV5-6 and TRBJ1-1, with 12 bases that match TRBD1. J gave up 4 bases and V 8 bases, and 12 bases lay outside the gene matches. This CDR3 is 16 amino acids long. Germline CDR1 reads SGHDT; CDR2 reads YYEEEE.

There are many counts of this clone. The chain joins TRBV4-1 to TRBJ2-2, with D hard to call. V lost 2 bases and J 2 bases, leaving 9 bases between the germline ends. Germline values: CDR1 MGHRA, CDR2 YSYEKL. The CDR3 runs 15 residues. CDR3: CASSQLPKNTGELFF. The CDR3 DNA reads TGCGCCAGCAGCCAACTACCCAAAAACACCGGGGAGCTGTTTTTT.

The chain recombines TRBV20-1 with TRBJ1-5; D perhaps matches TRBD1 (6 bases). CDR1 and CDR2 from the germline V gene are DFQATT and SNEGSKA (reference sequence). Trimming left V 4 bases short and J 0 bases short, with 10 bases between. The CDR3 has 14 amino acids. The CDR3 DNA is TGCAGTGCTATGGACAGCTATAGCAATCAGCCCCAGCATTTT. Translation: CSAMDSYSNQPQHF.

This clone was observed at least ten times. This chain joins TRBV9 and TRBJ1-1, with TRBD1 matching 10 bases. V gave up 4 bases and J gave up 3 bases; unmatched junction bases: 6. Looked up from germline, CDR1 is SGDLS and CDR2 is YYNGEE. The CDR3 contains 15 residues. CDR3: CASSSRDRGDTEAFF. As DNA, the CDR3 is TGTGCCAGCAGCTCCCGGGACAGGGGTGACACTGAAGCTTTCTTT.

This rearrangement joins TRBV6-2 or TRBV6-3 to TRBJ1-2; TRBD1 matches 9 bases. J was trimmed by 3 bases and V by 2 bases; bases with no gene match: 10. CDR3 length: 17 amino acids. Germline V gene data show CDR1 as MNHEY and CDR2 as SVGEGT. CDR3 in amino acids: CASSYPATWTGDYGYTF. The CDR3 coding sequence is TGTGCCAGCAGTTACCCGGCAACTTGGACAGGGGACTATGGCTACACCTTC.

This clone was recorded at least ten times. J is TRBJ2-3 and V is TRBV7-8, with D uncertain. Trimming cost V 4 bases and J 4 bases, with 15 bases left between them. This CDR3 is 15 amino acids long. Per germline, CDR1 SGHVS and CDR2 FQNEAQ. The CDR3 DNA reads TGTGCCAGCAGCTCCCGAACTAAGGCCCCAGATACGCAGTATTTT. Its translation: CASSSRTKAPDTQYF. Full variable domain (missing parts from reference TRBV7-8 and TRBJ2-3): GAGVSQSPRYKVAKRGQDVALRCDPISGHVSLFWYQQALGQGPEFLTYFQNEAQLDKSGLPSDRFFAERPEGSVSTLKIQRTQQEDSAVYLCASSSRTKAPDTQYFGPGTRLTVL.

In its sample, this clone is medium-sized. The chain joins TRBV27 to TRBJ1-6; TRBD1 is a possible D gene (5 bases). Germline loops: CDR1 MNHEY, CDR2 SMNVEV (reference sequence). The CDR3 extends over 13 amino acids. V was shortened by 7 bases and J by 5 bases, with 9 bases between the two germline ends. The DNA for the CDR3 is TGTGCCAGCACGGCGGGGCATAATTCACCCCTCCACTTT. Protein sequence: CASTAGHNSPLHF.

With regard to this clone: With a much larger clone just one base away, this may be a read error. V gene TRBV4-2 combines with J gene TRBJ2-3; D is unclear. The ends were cut back, 0 bases at V and 2 bases at J, with 6 bases in the middle. The CDR3 loop spans 14 amino acids. CDR1 LGHNA and CDR2 YNFKEQ come from the germline V gene. CDR3 DNA: TGTGCCAGCAGCCAAGAGGTACTCACAGATACGCAGTATTTT. It is translated as CASSQEVLTDTQYF.

This chain uses TRBV2 with TRBJ1-2; no definite D call. V lost 0 bases and J 4 bases, leaving 27 bases between the germline ends. There are 20 residues in the CDR3. Germline CDR1 is SNHLY and CDR2 is FYNNEI. CDR3 DNA sequence: TGTGCCAGCAGTGAAGCCGTAAGAGCCCTCGGTGCCAGGTCGGGCTATGGCTACACCTTC. Translation gives CASSEAVRALGARSGYGYTF.

This chain uses TRBV5-1 with TRBJ1-3; D unresolved. V dropped 4 bases and J dropped 2 bases, with 16 bases sitting between them. This CDR3 spans 16 amino acids. The germline gives CDR1 SGHRS, CDR2 YFSETQ. The CDR3 is CASSVDAGAAGNTIYF. As DNA, the CDR3 is TGCGCCAGCAGCGTAGATGCGGGCGCAGCTGGAAACACCATATATTTT.

This clone has a count of ten or more. This chain links TRBV6-1 with TRBJ2-5, with D perhaps TRBD1 (6 bases). Trimming removed 6 bases from V and 4 bases from J, with 21 bases in between. Germline lookup yields CDR1 MNHNS and CDR2 SASEGT. The CDR3 runs 16 residues. The CDR3 DNA sequence: TGTGCCAGCAGCTCTACCTGGACAGTCACAGTAGAGACCCAGTACTTC. Translating it yields CASSSTWTVTVETQYF.

This clone has a count of ten or more. The chain joins TRBV6-5 to TRBJ1-2, with a weak D call TRBD1 (5 bases). The CDR3 is made up of 13 amino acids. The V gene lost 2 bases and the J gene lost 2 bases, with 6 bases spanning the gap. Germline V CDR1 and CDR2: MNHEY, SVGAGI. The CDR3 here is CASSYGANYGYTF. The CDR3, as DNA: TGTGCCAGCAGTTACGGGGCAAACTATGGCTACACCTTC.

This clone was seen repeatedly, ten times or more. The V call is TRBV20-1, the J call TRBJ2-7, with D possibly TRBD2 on 7 matching bases. In germline, CDR1 is DFQATT, CDR2 SNEGSKA (reference sequence). The V end lost 5 bases, the J end lost 6 bases, and 20 bases lay between the germline ends. The CDR3 length is 14 residues. DNA of the CDR3: TGCAGTGCTGGACTGGGGGAGGGGGGAGGCGAGCAGTACTTC. Its protein is CSAGLGEGGGEQYF.

This clone has more than one count but fewer than ten. This rearrangement joins TRBV6-1 to TRBJ2-3; D possibly corresponds to TRBD1 (7 bases). The CDR3 runs to 15 residues. Germline V gene data show CDR1 as MNHNS and CDR2 as SASEGT. Deletions cut 10 bases from V and 4 bases from J, with 21 bases between. The DNA of the CDR3 is TGTGCCATCAGGGGGGTAGCTGGAGTTGCAGATACGCAGTATTTT. Protein: CAIRGVAGVADTQYF.

This clone was counted between two and nine times. The chain couples TRBV28 to TRBJ2-7; TRBD2 matches at 12 bases. CDR3 length equals 16 residues. CDR1 and CDR2 (germline): MDHEN, SYDVKM. J gave up 2 bases and V 6 bases, and 8 bases lay outside the gene matches. CDR3 in DNA: TGTGCCAGCAGACTAGCGGGAGGTCCGTTCCCCTACGAGCAGTACTTC. As protein: CASRLAGGPFPYEQYF.

This clone occurred many times. J is TRBJ1-1 and V is TRBV13; a weak D match, TRBD1 (5 bases). Germline CDR1 PRHDT, CDR2 FYEKMQ (reference sequence). There are 14 residues in the CDR3. V was clipped by 6 bases and J by 0 bases, with 11 bases between them. The CDR3 nucleotides read TGTGCCAGCAGGGGGGTTTTCGTGAACACTGAAGCTTTCTTT. It encodes CASRGVFVNTEAFF.

Comment on this clone: A clone one base away is much larger, so this may be a read error. Other DNA sequences from this sample encode an identical CDR3 as well. This rearrangement joins TRBV28 to TRBJ2-4, with 9 bases fitting TRBD2. Germline values: CDR1 MDHEN, CDR2 SYDVKM. This CDR3 spans 14 amino acids. V was clipped by 1 base and J by 8 bases; unmatched bases: 3. The CDR3 coding sequence is TGTGCCAGCAGTTTATCGGGACTAGCACACATTCAGTACTTC. Translating gives CASSLSGLAHIQYF.

With respect to this clone: The junction departs from germline at one end; a sequencing error may be responsible. The V call is TRBV25-1, the J call TRBJ1-3; D uncertain. Germline V gene sequence: CDR1 MGHDK, CDR2 SYGVNS. The CDR3 runs 13 residues. Here the CDR3 reads CAGSQPTGNTIYF. The CDR3 DNA reads as TGTGCCGGCAGTCAGCCGACTGGAAACACCATATATTTT.

This chain joins TRBV11-2 and TRBJ1-2; 7 bases map to TRBD1. Per the germline V gene, CDR1 is SGHAT and CDR2 is FQNNGV. The CDR3 is made up of 14 amino acids. The V segment lost 1 base and the J segment 7 bases; nucleotides outside the gene matches: 6. This chain's CDR3 is CASSLGQGQFGYTF. In DNA, the CDR3 is TGTGCCAGCAGCTTAGGACAGGGCCAGTTTGGCTACACCTTC.

This clone has only a few counts. The chain recombines TRBV29-1 with TRBJ2-1; D is unclear. Germline CDR1 SQVTM, CDR2 ANQGSEA. This CDR3 contains 13 residues. The V gene lost 5 bases and the J gene lost 7 bases, with 15 bases spanning the gap. The CDR3 DNA reads as TGCAGCGTTTCGGGCCGTATTTATAATGAGCAGTTCTTC. The encoded protein is CSVSGRIYNEQFF.

Details on this clone: Sequence at one end of the junction differs from germline and may be a read error. This chain uses TRBV30 with TRBJ1-1; D unclear. The length of the CDR3 is 13 residues. Germline values: CDR1 GTSNPN, CDR2 SVGIG (reference sequence). CDR3 protein: CAWSRRGNNEAFF. For the CDR3, the DNA is TGTGCCTGGAGTAGGCGGGGAAACAATGAAGCTTTCTTT.

The chain joins TRBV20-1 to TRBJ1-1; 9 bases line up with TRBD1. Germline CDR1 and CDR2: DFQATT and SNEGSKA (reference sequence). The J segment lost 0 bases and the V segment lost 1 base, leaving 9 bases of the junction unmatched. This CDR3 has 17 residues. The DNA of the CDR3 is TGCAGTGCTAGAGCCGGGACAGGGTTACGGATGAACACTGAAGCTTTCTTT. It specifies CSARAGTGLRMNTEAFF.

The V call is TRBV30, the J call TRBJ1-3, with D unclear. The CDR3 has 14 residues. Germline lookup yields CDR1 GTSNPN and CDR2 SVGIG (reference sequence). V lost 5 bases, J lost 10 bases, and 21 bases lay in between. As DNA, the CDR3 is TGTGCCTGGGACATCCGGCAACTTGTCAGGACCATATATTTT. It encodes CAWDIRQLVRTIYF.